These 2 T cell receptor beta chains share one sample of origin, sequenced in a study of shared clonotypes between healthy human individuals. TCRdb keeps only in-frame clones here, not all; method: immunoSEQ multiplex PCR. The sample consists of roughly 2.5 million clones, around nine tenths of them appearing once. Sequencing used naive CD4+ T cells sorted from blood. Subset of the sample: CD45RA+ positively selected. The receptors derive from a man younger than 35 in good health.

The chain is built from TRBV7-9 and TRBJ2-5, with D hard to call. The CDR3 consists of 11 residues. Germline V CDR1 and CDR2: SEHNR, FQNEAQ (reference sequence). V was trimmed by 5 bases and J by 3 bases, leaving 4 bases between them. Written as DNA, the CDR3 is TGTGCCAGCAGCGTAAAAGAGACCCAGTACTTC. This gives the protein CASSVKETQYF.

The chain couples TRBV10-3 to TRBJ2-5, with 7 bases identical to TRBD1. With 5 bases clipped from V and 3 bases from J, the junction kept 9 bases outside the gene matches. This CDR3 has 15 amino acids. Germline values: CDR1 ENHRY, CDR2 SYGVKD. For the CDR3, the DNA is TGTGCCATCAGTTCACCGGGACAGAAAGAAGAGACCCAGTACTTC. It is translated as CAISSPGQKEETQYF.